The rows below give T cell receptor beta chains drawn from one sample of a study of T cells after yellow fever vaccination. TCRdb analysed the 5' RACE reads with MiXCR anew, one entry per CDR3 protein. The data show 300,000 to 450,000 distinct CDR3 sequences, around 8.1% seen once. Sequencing used PBMCs, obtained roughly 47 days after the first yellow fever vaccination. The receptors were sampled from a man aged 18-30 years who received the YFV17D yellow fever vaccine. The CDR3 runs from the conserved cysteine through the conserved F or W. The D gene is left open where the match is weak. Some rows mark clone size as missing; the rest say once, few, many or name a class of expanded clone.

TRBJ2-3	TRBD1	few	TRBV15	CATSREILGQGITDTQYF
TRBJ1-1	NA	NA	TRBV20-1	CSARWGVRTEAFF
TRBJ1-2	TRBD1	few	TRBV6-1	CASSRPGGAVGYTF
TRBJ1-2	TRBD1	many	TRBV5-1	CASSPRQGSNYGYTF
TRBJ2-5	TRBD2	few	TRBV5-1	CASSLPSGGVSQETQYF
TRBJ1-2	NA	many	TRBV7-2	CASSLVTLDYGYTF
TRBJ1-6	NA	few	TRBV10-3	CAISEQGVNSPLHF
TRBJ2-3	TRBD2	few	TRBV4-3	CASSQRGIAGERDTQYF
TRBJ2-1	TRBD2	NA	TRBV5-1	CASSLGTGLAAFKDNEQFF
TRBJ1-1	NA	few	TRBV7-9	CASSLTLHTEAFF
TRBJ2-1	NA	NA	TRBV7-2	CASTKRGGRTDEQFF
TRBJ2-3	TRBD2	few	TRBV4-2	CASSPQRGGDTQYF
TRBJ2-6	NA	NA	TRBV11-2	CASSSFGGANVLTF
TRBJ1-2	TRBD1	NA	TRBV12-3/TRBV12-4	CASSRDRAAYGYTF
TRBJ2-4	TRBD1	NA	TRBV19	CATGDRGHQNIQYF
TRBJ1-6	TRBD1	NA	TRBV20-1	CSANSGTGGSPLHF
TRBJ2-5	NA	few	TRBV29-1	CSVYRVTGETQYF
TRBJ2-3	NA	NA	TRBV4-1	CASSQGSVRGSSTDTQYF
TRBJ2-5	NA	few	TRBV20-1	CSARDEAILGVGSETQYF
TRBJ2-3	NA	few	TRBV5-6	CASKVRGPGTDTQYF
TRBJ1-3	NA	few	TRBV4-1	CASSQGIIVTGTRRNTIYF
TRBJ2-5	NA	NA	TRBV19	CASIARAGRRETQYF
TRBJ2-3	TRBD2	few	TRBV5-1	CASSLARTSADTQYF
TRBJ2-3	NA	NA	TRBV30	CACHYGGDTQYF
TRBJ2-5	NA	NA	TRBV28	CASSLRSEWGHVETQYF
TRBJ2-1	NA	many	TRBV14	CASSPRLSYNEQFF
TRBJ1-5	TRBD1	few	TRBV5-1	CASTWTLQGSFNQPQHF
TRBJ2-3	TRBD2	NA	TRBV7-2	CASSLTLAGGGKDTQYF
TRBJ2-7	TRBD2	NA	TRBV20-1	CSARVGSGGYEQYF
TRBJ2-5	NA	NA	TRBV7-9	CASNPVNRESETQYF
TRBJ1-5	TRBD1	NA	TRBV18	CASSESFQGGDQPQHF
TRBJ2-2	NA	few	TRBV30	CAWSISGFTGELFF
TRBJ2-1	NA	few	TRBV7-9	CASSPQGLPGAGQFF
TRBJ1-1	NA	many	TRBV7-9	CASSLRTGLNTEAFF
TRBJ2-3	NA	many	TRBV7-7	CASSSTTFTDTQYF
TRBJ2-3	NA	NA	TRBV18	CASSMGGADTQYF
TRBJ2-1	NA	many	TRBV12-3/TRBV12-4	CASSRHGVGRLGQFF
TRBJ2-1	TRBD2	few	TRBV2	CASGSGGGNEQFF
TRBJ2-1	NA	few	TRBV29-1	CSVPEGAWNEQFF
TRBJ1-1	NA	few	TRBV2	CASRMGRENTEAFF
TRBJ1-1	NA	many	TRBV7-2	CASSLVGPFSFF
TRBJ1-6	TRBD1	many	TRBV7-9	CASAPPGGKSPLHF
TRBJ2-3	TRBD2	many	TRBV11-1	CASSRPGLAGGRTDTQYF
TRBJ2-2	TRBD2	few	TRBV20-1	CSARAKGLARWTGELFF
TRBJ1-1	NA	few	TRBV4-2	CASKFGQPLNTEAFF
TRBJ2-5	NA	many	TRBV18	CASSPGQLETQYF
TRBJ2-2	TRBD1	NA	TRBV5-1	CTSSLLGQANTGELFF
TRBJ2-1	NA	few	TRBV12-3/TRBV12-4	CASSPQLDNEQFF
TRBJ1-2	NA	NA	TRBV4-2	CASSQERSADYGYTF
TRBJ1-1	TRBD1	NA	TRBV5-1	CASNDPTGGLNTEAFF
TRBJ1-6	TRBD1	NA	TRBV2	CASRTDRVGSYNSPLHF
TRBJ1-2	NA	few	TRBV5-1	CASSLGEPFNYGYTF
TRBJ2-1	TRBD1	few	TRBV11-1	CAGLDRDSLMTDLNEQFF
TRBJ2-1	TRBD2	few	TRBV11-1	CASSLGLAGGGGYNEQFF
TRBJ2-1	TRBD2	few	TRBV5-1	CASSPGASGGYNEQFF